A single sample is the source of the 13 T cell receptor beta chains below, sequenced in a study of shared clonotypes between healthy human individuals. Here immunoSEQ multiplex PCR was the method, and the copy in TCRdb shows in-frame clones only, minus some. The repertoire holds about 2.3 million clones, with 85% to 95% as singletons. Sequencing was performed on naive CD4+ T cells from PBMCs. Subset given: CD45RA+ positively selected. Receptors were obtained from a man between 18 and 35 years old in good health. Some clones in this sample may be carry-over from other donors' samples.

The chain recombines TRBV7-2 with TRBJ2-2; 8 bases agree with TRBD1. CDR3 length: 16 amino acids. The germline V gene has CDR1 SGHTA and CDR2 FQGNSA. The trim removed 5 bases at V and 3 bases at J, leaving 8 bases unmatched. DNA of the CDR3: TGTGCCAGCAGCGCTTCCGGGACAGGAGACACCGGGGAGCTGTTTTTT. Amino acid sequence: CASSASGTGDTGELFF.

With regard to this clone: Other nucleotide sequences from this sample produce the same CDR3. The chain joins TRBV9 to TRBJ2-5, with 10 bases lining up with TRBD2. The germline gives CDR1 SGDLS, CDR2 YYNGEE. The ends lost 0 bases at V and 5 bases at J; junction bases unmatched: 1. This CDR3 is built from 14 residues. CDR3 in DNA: TGTGCCAGCAGCGTAGGGACTAGCGGCGAGACCCAGTACTTC. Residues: CASSVGTSGETQYF.

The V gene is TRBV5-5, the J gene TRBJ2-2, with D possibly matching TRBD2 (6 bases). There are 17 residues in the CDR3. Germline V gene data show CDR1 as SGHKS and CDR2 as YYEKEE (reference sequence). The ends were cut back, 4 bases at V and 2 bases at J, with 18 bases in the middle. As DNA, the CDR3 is TGTGCCAGCAGCCCCCTGGGGGGTAGCAGAAACACCGGGGAGCTGTTTTTT. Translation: CASSPLGGSRNTGELFF.

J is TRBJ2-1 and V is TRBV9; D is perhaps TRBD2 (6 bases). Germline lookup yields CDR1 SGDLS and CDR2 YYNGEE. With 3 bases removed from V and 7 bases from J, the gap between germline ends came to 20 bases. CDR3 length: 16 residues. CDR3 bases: TGTGCCAGCAGCGCCGGAGGGACCAATTACGGGAATGAGCAGTTCTTC. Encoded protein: CASSAGGTNYGNEQFF.

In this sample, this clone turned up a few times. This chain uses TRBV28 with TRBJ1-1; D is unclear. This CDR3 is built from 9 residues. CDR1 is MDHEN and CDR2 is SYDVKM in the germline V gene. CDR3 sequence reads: CARNTEAFF. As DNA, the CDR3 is TGTGCTAGAAACACTGAAGCTTTCTTT.

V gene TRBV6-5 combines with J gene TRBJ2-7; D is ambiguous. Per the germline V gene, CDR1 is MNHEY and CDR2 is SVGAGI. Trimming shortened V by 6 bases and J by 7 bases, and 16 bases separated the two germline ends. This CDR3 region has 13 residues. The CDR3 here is CASSNGPRSEQYF. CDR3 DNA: TGTGCCAGCAGCAACGGGCCAAGGAGTGAGCAGTACTTC.

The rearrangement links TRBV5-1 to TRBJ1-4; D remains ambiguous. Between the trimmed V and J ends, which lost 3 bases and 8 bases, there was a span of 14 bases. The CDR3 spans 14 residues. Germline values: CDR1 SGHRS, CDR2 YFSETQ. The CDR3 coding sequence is TGCGCCAGCAGCTCGGGTAGTCTTGGGGAAAAACTGTTTTTT. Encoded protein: CASSSGSLGEKLFF.

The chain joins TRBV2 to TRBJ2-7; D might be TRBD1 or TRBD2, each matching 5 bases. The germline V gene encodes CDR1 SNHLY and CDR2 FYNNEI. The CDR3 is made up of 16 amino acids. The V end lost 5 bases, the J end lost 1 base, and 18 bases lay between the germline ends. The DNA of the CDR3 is TGTGCCAGCAGTACGGGACCAAACCTCGTGTCCTACGAGCAGTACTTC. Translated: CASSTGPNLVSYEQYF.

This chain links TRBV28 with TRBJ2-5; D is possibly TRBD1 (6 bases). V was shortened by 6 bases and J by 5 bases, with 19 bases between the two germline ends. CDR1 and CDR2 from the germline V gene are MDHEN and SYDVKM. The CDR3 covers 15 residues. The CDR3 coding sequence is TGTGCCAGCAGGACCCTCGACAGGAAGGGCGAGACCCAGTACTTC. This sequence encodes CASRTLDRKGETQYF.

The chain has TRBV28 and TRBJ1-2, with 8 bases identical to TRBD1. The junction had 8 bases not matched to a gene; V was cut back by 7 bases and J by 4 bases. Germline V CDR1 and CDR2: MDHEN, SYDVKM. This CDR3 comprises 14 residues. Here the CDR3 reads CASMGQDGGYGYTF. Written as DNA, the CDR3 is TGTGCCAGCATGGGACAGGATGGAGGCTATGGCTACACCTTC.

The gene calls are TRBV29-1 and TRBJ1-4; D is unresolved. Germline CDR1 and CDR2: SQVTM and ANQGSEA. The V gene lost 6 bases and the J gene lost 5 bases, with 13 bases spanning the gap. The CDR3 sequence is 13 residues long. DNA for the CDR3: TGCAGCGTGAAGACCCCGGGGAATGAAAAACTGTTTTTT. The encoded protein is CSVKTPGNEKLFF.

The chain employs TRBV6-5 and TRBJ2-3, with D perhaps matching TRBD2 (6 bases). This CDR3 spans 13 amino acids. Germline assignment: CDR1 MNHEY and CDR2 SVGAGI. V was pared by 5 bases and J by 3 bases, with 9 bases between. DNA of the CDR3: TGTGCCAGCAGTCCCGGAGGGACAGATACGCAGTATTTT. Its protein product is CASSPGGTDTQYF.

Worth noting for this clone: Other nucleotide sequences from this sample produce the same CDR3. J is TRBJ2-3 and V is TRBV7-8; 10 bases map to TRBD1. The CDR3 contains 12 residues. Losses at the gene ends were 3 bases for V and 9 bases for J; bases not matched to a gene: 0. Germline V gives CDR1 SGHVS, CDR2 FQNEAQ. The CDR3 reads CASSLDRGTQYF. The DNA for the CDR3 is TGTGCCAGCAGCTTGGACAGGGGGACGCAGTATTTT.